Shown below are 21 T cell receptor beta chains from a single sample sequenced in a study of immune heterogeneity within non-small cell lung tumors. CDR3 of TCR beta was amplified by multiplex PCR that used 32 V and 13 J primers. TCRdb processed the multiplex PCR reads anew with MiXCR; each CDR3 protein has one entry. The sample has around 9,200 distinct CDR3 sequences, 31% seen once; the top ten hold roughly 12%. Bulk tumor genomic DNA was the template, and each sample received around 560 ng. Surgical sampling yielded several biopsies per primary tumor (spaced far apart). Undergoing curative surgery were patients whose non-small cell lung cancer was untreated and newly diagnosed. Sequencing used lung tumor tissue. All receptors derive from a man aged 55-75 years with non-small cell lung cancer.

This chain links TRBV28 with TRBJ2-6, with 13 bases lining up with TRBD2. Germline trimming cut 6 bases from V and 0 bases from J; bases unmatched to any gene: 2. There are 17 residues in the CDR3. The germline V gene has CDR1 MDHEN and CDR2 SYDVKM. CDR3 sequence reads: CASRGTSGNSGANVLTF. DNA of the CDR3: TGTGCCAGCAGAGGGACTAGCGGGAACTCTGGGGCCAACGTCCTGACTTTC.

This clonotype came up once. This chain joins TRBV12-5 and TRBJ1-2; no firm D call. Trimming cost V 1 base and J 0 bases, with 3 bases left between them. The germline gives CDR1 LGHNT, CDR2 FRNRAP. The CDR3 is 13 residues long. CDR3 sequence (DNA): TGTGCTAGTGGTTTGGGACCTAACTATGGCTACACCTTC. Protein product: CASGLGPNYGYTF.

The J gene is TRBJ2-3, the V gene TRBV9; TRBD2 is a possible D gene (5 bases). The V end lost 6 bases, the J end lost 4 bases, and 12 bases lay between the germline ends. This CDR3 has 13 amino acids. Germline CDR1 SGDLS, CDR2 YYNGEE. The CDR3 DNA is TGTGCCAGCAATGGAGGCGAGGCAGATACGCAGTATTTT. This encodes CASNGGEADTQYF.

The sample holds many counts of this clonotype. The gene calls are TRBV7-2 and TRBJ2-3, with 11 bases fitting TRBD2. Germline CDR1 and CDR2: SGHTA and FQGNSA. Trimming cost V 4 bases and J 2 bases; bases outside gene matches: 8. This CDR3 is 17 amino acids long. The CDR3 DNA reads TGTGCCAGCAGCTCCTCCATTAGCGGGAGGGCCACAGATACGCAGTATTTT. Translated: CASSSSISGRATDTQYF.

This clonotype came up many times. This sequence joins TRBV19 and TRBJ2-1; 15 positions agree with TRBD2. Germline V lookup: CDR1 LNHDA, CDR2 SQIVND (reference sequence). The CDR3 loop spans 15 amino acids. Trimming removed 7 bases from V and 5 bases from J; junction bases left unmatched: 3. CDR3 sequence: CASIGLAGGHNEQFF. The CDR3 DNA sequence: TGTGCCAGTATAGGACTAGCGGGAGGGCACAATGAGCAGTTCTTC.

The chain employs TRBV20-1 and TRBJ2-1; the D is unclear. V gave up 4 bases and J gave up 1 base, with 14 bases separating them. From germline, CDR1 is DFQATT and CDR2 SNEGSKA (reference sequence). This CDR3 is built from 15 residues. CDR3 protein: CSATPEWVSYNEQFF. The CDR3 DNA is TGCAGTGCTACCCCGGAGTGGGTTTCCTACAATGAGCAGTTCTTC.

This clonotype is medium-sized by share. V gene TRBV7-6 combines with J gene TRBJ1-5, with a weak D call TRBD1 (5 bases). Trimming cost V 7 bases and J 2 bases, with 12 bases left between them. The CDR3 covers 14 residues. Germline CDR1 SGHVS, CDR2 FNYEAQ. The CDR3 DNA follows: TGTGCCAGCAACGACGACAGAGGCAATCAGCCCCAGCATTTT. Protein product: CASNDDRGNQPQHF.

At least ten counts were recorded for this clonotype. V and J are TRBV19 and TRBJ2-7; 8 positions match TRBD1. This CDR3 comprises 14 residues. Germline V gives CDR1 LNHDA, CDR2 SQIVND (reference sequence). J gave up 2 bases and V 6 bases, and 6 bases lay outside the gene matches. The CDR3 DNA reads TGTGCCAGTAGGACCGGGACAGGAGCCTACGAGCAGTACTTC. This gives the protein CASRTGTGAYEQYF.

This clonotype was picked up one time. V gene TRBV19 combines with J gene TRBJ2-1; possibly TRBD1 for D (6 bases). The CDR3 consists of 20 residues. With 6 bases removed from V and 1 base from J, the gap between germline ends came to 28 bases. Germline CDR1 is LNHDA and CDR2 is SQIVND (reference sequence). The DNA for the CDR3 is TGTGCCAGTAGCCCAATCCCCGGGACAAATAGGGGTAGGTCCTACAATGAGCAGTTCTTC. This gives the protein CASSPIPGTNRGRSYNEQFF.

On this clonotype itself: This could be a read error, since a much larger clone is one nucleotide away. The CDR3 region is CSAREGGKNNEQSF. The DNA of the CDR3 is TGCAGTGCTAGAGAGGGGGGGAAGAACAATGAGCAGTCCTTC. This chain uses TRBV20-1 with TRBJ2-1; TRBD2 aligns across 7 bases. The CDR3 has 14 residues. Germline values: CDR1 DFQATT, CDR2 SNEGSKA (reference sequence).

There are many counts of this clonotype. For the CDR3, the DNA is TGTGCCAGCAGCTTAGATCGCTCAACCGAGCAGTACTTC. Amino acids: CASSLDRSTEQYF. J is TRBJ2-7 and V is TRBV11-2; unclear D gene. V was shortened by 0 bases and J by 6 bases, with 9 bases between the two germline ends. The CDR3 runs to 13 residues. CDR1 is SGHAT, CDR2 FQNNGV, per germline.

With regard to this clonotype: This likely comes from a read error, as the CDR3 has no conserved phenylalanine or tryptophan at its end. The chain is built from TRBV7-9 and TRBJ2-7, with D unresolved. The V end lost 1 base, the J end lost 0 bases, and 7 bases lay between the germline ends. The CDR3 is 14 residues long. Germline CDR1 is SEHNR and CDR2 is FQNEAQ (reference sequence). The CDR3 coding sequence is TGTGCCAGCAGCTTAGGGGCGTGCTCCTACGAGCAGTACTCC. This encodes CASSLGACSYEQYS.

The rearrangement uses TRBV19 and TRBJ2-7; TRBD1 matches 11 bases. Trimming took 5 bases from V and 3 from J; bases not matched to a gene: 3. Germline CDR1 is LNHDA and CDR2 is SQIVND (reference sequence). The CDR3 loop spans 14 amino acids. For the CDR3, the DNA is TGTGCCAGTAGTGCGGGACAGGGGGGCTACGAGCAGTACTTC. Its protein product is CASSAGQGGYEQYF.

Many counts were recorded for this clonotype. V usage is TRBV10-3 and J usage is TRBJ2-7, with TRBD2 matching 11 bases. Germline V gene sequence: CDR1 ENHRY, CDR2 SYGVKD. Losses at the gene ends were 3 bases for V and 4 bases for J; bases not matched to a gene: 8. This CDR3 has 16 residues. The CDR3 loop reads CAISDPGLAASYEQYF. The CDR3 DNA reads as TGTGCCATCAGTGACCCGGGACTAGCGGCTTCATACGAGCAGTACTTC.

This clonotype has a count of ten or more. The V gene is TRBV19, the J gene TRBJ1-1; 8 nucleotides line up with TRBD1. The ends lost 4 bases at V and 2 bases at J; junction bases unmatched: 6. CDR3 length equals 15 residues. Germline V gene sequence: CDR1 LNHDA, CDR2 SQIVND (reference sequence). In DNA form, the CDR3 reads TGTGCCAGTAGTAGGCCGACAGGGGCCAACACTGAAGCTTTCTTT. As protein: CASSRPTGANTEAFF.

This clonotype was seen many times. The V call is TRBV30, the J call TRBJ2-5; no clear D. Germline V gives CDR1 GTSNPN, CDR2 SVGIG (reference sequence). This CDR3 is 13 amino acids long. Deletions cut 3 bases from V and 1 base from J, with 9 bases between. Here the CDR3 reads CAWRARGQETQYF. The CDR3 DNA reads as TGTGCCTGGAGAGCTAGAGGCCAAGAGACCCAGTACTTC.

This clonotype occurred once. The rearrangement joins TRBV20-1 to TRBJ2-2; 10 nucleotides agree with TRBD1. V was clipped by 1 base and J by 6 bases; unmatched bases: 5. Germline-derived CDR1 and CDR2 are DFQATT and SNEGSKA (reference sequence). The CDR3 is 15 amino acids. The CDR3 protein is CSARAGTGAAGELFF. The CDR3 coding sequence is TGCAGTGCTAGAGCGGGGACAGGGGCGGCCGGGGAGCTGTTTTTT.

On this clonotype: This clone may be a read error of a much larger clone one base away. The CDR3 spells CASSPQGWGNQPQHF. The CDR3 nucleotides read TGTGCCAGCAGCCCACAGGGGTGGGGGAATCAGCCCCAGCATTTT. The chain uses TRBV9 and TRBJ1-5; TRBD1 matches 7 bases. The CDR3 consists of 15 residues. The V and J ends lost 4 bases and 4 bases, in that order; junction bases with no gene match: 8. Germline CDR1 SGDLS, CDR2 YYNGEE.

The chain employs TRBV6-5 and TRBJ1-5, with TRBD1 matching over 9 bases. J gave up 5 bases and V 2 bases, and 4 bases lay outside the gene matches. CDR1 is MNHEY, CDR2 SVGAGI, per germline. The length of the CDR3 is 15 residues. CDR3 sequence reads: CASSYTTGGDQPQHF. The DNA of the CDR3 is TGTGCCAGCAGTTACACTACAGGGGGCGATCAGCCCCAGCATTTT.

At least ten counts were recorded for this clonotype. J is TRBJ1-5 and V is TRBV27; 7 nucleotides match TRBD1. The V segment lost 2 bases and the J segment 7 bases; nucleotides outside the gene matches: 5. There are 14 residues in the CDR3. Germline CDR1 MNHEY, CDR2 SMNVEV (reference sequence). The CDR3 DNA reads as TGTGCCAGCAGTTTACTAGGGGGCGCGCAGCCCCAGCATTTT. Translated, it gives CASSLLGGAQPQHF.

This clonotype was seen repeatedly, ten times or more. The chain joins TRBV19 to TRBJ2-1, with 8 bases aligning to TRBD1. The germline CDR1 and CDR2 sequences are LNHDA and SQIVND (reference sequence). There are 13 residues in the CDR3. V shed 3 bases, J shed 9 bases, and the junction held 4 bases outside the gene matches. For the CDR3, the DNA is TGTGCCAGTAGTATGGACAGGGCATTTGAGCAGTTCTTC. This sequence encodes CASSMDRAFEQFF.